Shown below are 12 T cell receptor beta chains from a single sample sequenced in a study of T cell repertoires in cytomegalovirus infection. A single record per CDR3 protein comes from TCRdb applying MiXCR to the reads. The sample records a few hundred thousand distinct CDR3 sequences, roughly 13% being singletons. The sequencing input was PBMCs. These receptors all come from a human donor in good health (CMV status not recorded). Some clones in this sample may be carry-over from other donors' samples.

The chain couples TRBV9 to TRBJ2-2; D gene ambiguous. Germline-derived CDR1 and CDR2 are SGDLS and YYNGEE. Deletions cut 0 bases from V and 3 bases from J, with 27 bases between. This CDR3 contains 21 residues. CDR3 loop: CASSVGLAIGRAIVYTGELFF. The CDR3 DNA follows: TGTGCCAGCAGCGTAGGTCTGGCCATTGGAAGGGCCATTGTTTACACCGGGGAGCTGTTTTTT.

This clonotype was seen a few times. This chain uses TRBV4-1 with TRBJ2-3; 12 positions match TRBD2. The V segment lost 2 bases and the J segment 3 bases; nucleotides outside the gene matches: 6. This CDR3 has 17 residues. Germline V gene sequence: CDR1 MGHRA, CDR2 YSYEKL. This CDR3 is CASSQRLAGEFTDTQYF. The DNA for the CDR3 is TGCGCCAGCAGCCAACGACTAGCGGGAGAGTTTACAGATACGCAGTATTTT.

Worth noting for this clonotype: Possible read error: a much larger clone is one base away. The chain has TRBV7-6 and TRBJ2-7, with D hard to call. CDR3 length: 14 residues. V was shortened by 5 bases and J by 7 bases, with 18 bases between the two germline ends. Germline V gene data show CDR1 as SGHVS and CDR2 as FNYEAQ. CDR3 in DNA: TGTGCCAGCAGCCTCGGGTACTCCGAATCGGAGCAGTACTTC. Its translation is CASSLGYSESEQYF. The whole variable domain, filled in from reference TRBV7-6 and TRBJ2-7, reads GAGVSQSPRYKVTKRGQDVALRCDPISGHVSLYWYRQALGQGPEFLTYFNYEAQQDKSGLPNDRFSAERPEGSISTLTIQRTEQRDSAMYRCASSLGYSESEQYFGPGTRLTVT.

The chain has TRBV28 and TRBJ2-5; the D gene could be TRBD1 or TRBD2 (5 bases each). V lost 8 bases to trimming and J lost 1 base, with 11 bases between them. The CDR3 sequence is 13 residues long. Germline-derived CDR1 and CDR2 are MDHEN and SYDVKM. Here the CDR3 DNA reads TGTGCCAGCGTGAATGGGGGCCAAGAGACCCAGTACTTC. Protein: CASVNGGQETQYF.

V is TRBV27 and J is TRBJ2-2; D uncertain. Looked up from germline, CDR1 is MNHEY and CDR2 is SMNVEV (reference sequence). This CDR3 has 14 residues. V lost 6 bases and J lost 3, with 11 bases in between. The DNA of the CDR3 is TGTGCCAGCAGGATACAGACGGACACCGGGGAGCTGTTTTTT. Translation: CASRIQTDTGELFF.

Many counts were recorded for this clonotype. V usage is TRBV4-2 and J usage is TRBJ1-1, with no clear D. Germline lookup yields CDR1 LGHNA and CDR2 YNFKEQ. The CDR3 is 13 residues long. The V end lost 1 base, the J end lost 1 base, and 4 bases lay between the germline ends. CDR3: CASSQVGNTEAFF. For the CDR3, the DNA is TGTGCCAGCAGCCAAGTTGGGAACACTGAAGCTTTCTTT.

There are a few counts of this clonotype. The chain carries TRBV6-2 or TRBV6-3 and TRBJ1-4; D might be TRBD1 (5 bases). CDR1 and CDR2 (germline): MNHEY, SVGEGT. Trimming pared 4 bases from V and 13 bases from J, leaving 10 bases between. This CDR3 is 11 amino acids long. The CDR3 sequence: CASSFGGRLFF. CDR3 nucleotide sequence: TGTGCCAGCAGTTTCGGGGGACGACTGTTTTTT.

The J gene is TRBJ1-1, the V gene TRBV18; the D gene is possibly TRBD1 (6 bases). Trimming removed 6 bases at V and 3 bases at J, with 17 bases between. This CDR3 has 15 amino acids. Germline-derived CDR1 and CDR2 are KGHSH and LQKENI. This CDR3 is CASSDLTGADTEAFF. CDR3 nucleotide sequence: TGTGCCAGCTCGGACCTGACGGGGGCGGACACTGAAGCTTTCTTT.

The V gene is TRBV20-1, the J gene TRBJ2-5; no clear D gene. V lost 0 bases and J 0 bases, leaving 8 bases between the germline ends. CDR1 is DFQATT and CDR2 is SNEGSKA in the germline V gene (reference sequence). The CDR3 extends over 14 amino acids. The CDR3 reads CSARDMQYQETQYF. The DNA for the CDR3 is TGCAGTGCTAGAGACATGCAGTACCAAGAGACCCAGTACTTC.

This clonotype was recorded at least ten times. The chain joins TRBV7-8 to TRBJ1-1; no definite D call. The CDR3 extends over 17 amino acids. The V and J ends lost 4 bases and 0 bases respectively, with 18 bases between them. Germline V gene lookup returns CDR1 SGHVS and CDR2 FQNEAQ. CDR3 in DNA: TGTGCCAGCAGCTCGGGATCGATGGGAGTCATGAACACTGAAGCTTTCTTT. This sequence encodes CASSSGSMGVMNTEAFF.

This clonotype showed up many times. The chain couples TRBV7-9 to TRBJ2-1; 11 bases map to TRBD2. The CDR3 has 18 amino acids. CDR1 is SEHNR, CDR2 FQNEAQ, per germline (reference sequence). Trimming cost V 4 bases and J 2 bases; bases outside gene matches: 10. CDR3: CASSSLAGGRGTYNEQFF. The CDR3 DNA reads TGTGCCAGCAGCTCCCTAGCGGGAGGCAGAGGGACCTACAATGAGCAGTTCTTC.

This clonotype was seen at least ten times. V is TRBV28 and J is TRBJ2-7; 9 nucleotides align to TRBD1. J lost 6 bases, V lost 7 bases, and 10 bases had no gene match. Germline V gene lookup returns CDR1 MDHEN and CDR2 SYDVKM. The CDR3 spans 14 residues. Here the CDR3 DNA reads TGTGCCAGCACCACTGTGACAGGGGGTGGCGAGCAGTACTTC. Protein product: CASTTVTGGGEQYF. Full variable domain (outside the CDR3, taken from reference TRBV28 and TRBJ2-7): DVKVTQSSRYLVKRTGEKVFLECVQDMDHENMFWYRQDPGLGLRLIYFSYDVKMKEKGDIPEGYSVSREKKERFSLILESASTNQTSMYLCASTTVTGGGEQYFGPGTRLTVT.